The next 14 T cell receptor beta chains were all read from a single sample in a study of blood T cell repertoires in COVID-19. Produced via immunoSEQ multiplex PCR; TCRdb's table is partial and in-frame only. This table has about 170,000 clones, about 87% appearing once. The sequencing input was peripheral blood. These receptors were obtained from a man aged 55 to 70 with acute or convalescent COVID-19.

The chain joins TRBV2 to TRBJ2-5; weak D call: TRBD2 (6 bases). This CDR3 comprises 11 residues. Trimming left V 9 bases short and J 2 bases short, with 7 bases between. The germline V gene encodes CDR1 SNHLY and CDR2 FYNNEI. CDR3 in amino acids: CARGLQETQYF. In DNA, the CDR3 is TGTGCCAGGGGACTTCAAGAGACCCAGTACTTC.

This clone has more than one count but fewer than ten. For the CDR3, the DNA is TGTGCCAGTACGGCGGGAGGCTACGAGCAGTACTTC. Encoded protein: CASTAGGYEQYF. The chain combines TRBV19 with TRBJ2-7, with TRBD2 matching over 8 bases. V shed 7 bases and J 3 bases; nucleotides not matched to a gene: 2. Looked up from germline, CDR1 is LNHDA and CDR2 is SQIVND (reference sequence). CDR3 size: 12 residues.

The rearrangement uses TRBV6-6 and TRBJ2-7; a weak D match, TRBD1 (6 bases). The V end was cut by 6 bases, the J end by 0 bases, with 12 bases between. Germline CDR1 MNHNY, CDR2 SVGAGI (reference sequence). This CDR3 spans 14 amino acids. This CDR3 is CASRRTVSSYEQYV. CDR3 in DNA: TGTGCCAGCAGACGGACAGTGAGCTCCTACGAGCAGTACGTC.

This clone has just one count. The chain recombines TRBV19 with TRBJ2-5; D might be TRBD1 (5 bases). Trimming stripped 6 bases from V and 5 bases from J, with 13 bases between. Germline V CDR1 and CDR2: LNHDA, SQIVND (reference sequence). CDR3 length equals 13 residues. The CDR3 loop is CASSQYSGETQYF. The CDR3 nucleotides read TGTGCCAGTAGCCAATATTCAGGGGAGACCCAGTACTTC.

The DNA for the CDR3 is TGCGCCAGCGCACTAGCGGGAGGAGGTGAGCAGTTCTTC. Its translation: CASALAGGGEQFF. The V gene is TRBV5-1, the J gene TRBJ2-1; 12 bases line up with TRBD2. Germline CDR1 is SGHRS and CDR2 is YFSETQ. This CDR3 comprises 13 residues. V trimming: 7 bases; J trimming: 9 bases; junction bases outside the gene matches: 5.

This clone came up a few times. The rearrangement uses TRBV5-4 and TRBJ1-1; tentatively, D is TRBD1 (6 bases). Trimming took off 6 bases at V and 4 bases at J, with 16 bases between the two ends. Germline CDR1 is SGHNT and CDR2 is YYREEE (reference sequence). The CDR3 is 14 amino acids. In DNA form, the CDR3 reads TGTGCCAGCACCCACCGGTCAGGGGCCACTGAAGCTTTCTTT. It yields the protein CASTHRSGATEAFF.

This sequence joins TRBV19 and TRBJ2-2; tentatively, D is TRBD1 (6 bases). The ends were cut back, 4 bases at V and 5 bases at J, with 17 bases in the middle. The germline V gene encodes CDR1 LNHDA and CDR2 SQIVND (reference sequence). This CDR3 has 16 residues. The CDR3 DNA is TGTGCCAGTAGTAGCCAAAGGACAGACCCGACCGGGGAGCTGTTTTTT. This encodes CASSSQRTDPTGELFF.

The chain carries TRBV18 and TRBJ2-2; TRBD1 is a possible D gene (6 bases). Germline assignment: CDR1 KGHSH and CDR2 LQKENI. The CDR3 extends over 16 amino acids. Trimming shortened V by 5 bases and J by 1 base, and 14 bases separated the two germline ends. In DNA, the CDR3 is TGTGCCAGCTCATCGCGGACAGAAGGGAACACCGGGGAGCTGTTTTTT. This gives the protein CASSSRTEGNTGELFF. Together with reference TRBV18 and TRBJ2-2, the CDR3 gives the full variable domain: NAGVMQNPRHLVRRRGQEARLRCSPMKGHSHVYWYRQLPEEGLKFMVYLQKENIIDESGMPKERFSAEFPKEGPSILRIQQVVRGDSAAYFCASSSRTEGNTGELFFGEGSRLTVL.

The gene calls are TRBV6-2 or TRBV6-3 and TRBJ1-1; D possibly corresponds to TRBD1 (6 bases). The CDR3 loop spans 15 amino acids. The germline gives CDR1 MNHEY, CDR2 SVGEGT. V lost 0 bases and J lost 5, with 13 bases in between. Here the CDR3 DNA reads TGTGCCAGCAGTTACTCAAGGGCTACAGGGACTGAAGCTTTCTTT. This sequence encodes CASSYSRATGTEAFF.

This clone was seen a single time. V gene TRBV5-1 combines with J gene TRBJ2-2, with D possibly matching TRBD1 (6 bases). The CDR3 is 14 residues long. The V gene's germline CDR1 is SGHRS and CDR2 YFSETQ. Trimming cost V 6 bases and J 5 bases, with 14 bases left between them. For the CDR3, the DNA is TGCGCCAGCATGGGACACGGCGAGACCGGGGAGCTGTTTTTT. Its translation: CASMGHGETGELFF.

The chain recombines TRBV10-3 with TRBJ1-2; 8 positions agree with TRBD1. Trimming took 6 bases from V and 7 from J; bases not matched to a gene: 7. The germline V gene encodes CDR1 ENHRY and CDR2 SYGVKD. This CDR3 spans 13 amino acids. The CDR3 DNA is TGTGCCATCAGGGGACAGGAGGGACCTGGCTACACCTTC. Translating it yields CAIRGQEGPGYTF.

This chain's CDR3 is CASSAGVGTDTQYF. As DNA, the CDR3 is TGTGCCAGCAGCGCAGGGGTCGGTACAGATACGCAGTATTTT. The V gene is TRBV5-4, the J gene TRBJ2-3; tentatively, D is TRBD1 (6 bases). In germline, CDR1 is SGHNT, CDR2 YYREEE (reference sequence). The V end lost 4 bases, the J end lost 3 bases, and 12 bases lay between the germline ends. The CDR3 covers 14 residues.

The chain employs TRBV14 and TRBJ1-2; tentative D call: TRBD1 (5 bases). The V gene lost 0 bases and the J gene lost 4 bases, with 9 bases spanning the gap. The germline CDR1 and CDR2 sequences are SGHDN and FVKESK. This CDR3 region has 14 residues. DNA of the CDR3: TGTGCCAGCAGCCAAGAAATGGGACTCTATGGCTACACCTTC. It encodes CASSQEMGLYGYTF.

The genes are TRBV7-9 and TRBJ2-7; 11 bases are a match to TRBD2. The CDR3 sequence is 17 residues long. With V trimmed by 4 bases and J by 0 bases, 8 bases remained unmatched. Germline loops: CDR1 SEHNR, CDR2 FQNEAQ (reference sequence). CDR3 DNA sequence: TGTGCCAGCAGCTCAGACGGACTAGCGGGTATCTCCTACGAGCAGTACTTC. The encoded protein is CASSSDGLAGISYEQYF.